This record concerns one TCR beta chain sequence. Its target is unknown. MiXCR, run by TCRdb on the RT-PCR reads, gives a single entry per CDR3 protein. Among around 570,000 distinct CDR3 sequences listed, around 8% were seen once. This sample stems from a study of response to subunit inactivated influenza vaccine. Findings of the study overall: Each seasonal influenza vaccination, the authors suggested, recruits few new T cells.

The CDR3 spans 12 residues. Germline V gene lookup returns CDR1 SQVTM and CDR2 ANQGSEA. V dropped 4 bases and J dropped 6 bases, with 11 bases sitting between them. This TCR derives from a man between 50 and 70 years old who received an inactivated influenza vaccine. V gene TRBV29-1 combines with J gene TRBJ2-3; D may be TRBD2 (6 bases). Here the sequenced sample was PBMCs from blood, taken approximately 25 months after vaccination. CDR3 bases: TGCAGCGTTGCAACTCGGGGGGATACGCAGTATTTT. Translation: CSVATRGDTQYF.